This TCR beta chain originates from a study of control samples from healthy donors and cancer patients (dated by TCRdb to the early 2020s). The protocol used for the library was the immunoSEQ multiplex PCR assay. Drawn from immuneACCESS, this table holds only the in-frame rearrangements with V and J called that TCRdb kept. Clones are partly lost; checked studies trace under half to an unresolved V gene and leave the rest unexplained. Present in this sample are 90,000 or so clones, 85% of which were seen just once. The leading ten clones occupy approximately 20% of the sample. From the cysteine through the phenylalanine, the CDR3 covers 18 amino acids. The DNA shown is the 54-base CDR3, in frame from base 1. Trimming takes 3 bases off V and 0 bases off J; junction bases not matched to a gene: 11. CDR1 and CDR2 are drawn from the germline V gene: SGHRS, YFSETQ. Comment on this clone: Its recognized antigen is unknown. The record has no base qualities; no much larger clone is one base away.

The chain is encoded by TRBV5-1 joined to TRBJ1-1, with TRBD1 identical over 10 junction bases. The sample was blood. The origin of this receptor is a man aged 25 to 40 in good health. The nucleotide sequence reads as follows: TGCGCCAGCAGCTCCGGGAGGGACAGGGGTCGGATGAACACTGAAGCTTTCTTT. Its translation is CASSSGRDRGRMNTEAFF.